Below are 14 T cell receptor beta chains sequenced from a single sample in a study of blood T cell repertoires in COVID-19. This table comes from immunoSEQ multiplex PCR, and its TCRdb copy is limited to in-frame clones, with some not included. The table lists about 160,000 clones, approximately 85% of them singletons. Sequencing was performed on peripheral blood. The receptors shown here come from a woman aged 55-69 years with COVID-19, enrolled during active disease.

This chain links TRBV19 with TRBJ2-5, with TRBD1 matching 7 bases. From germline, CDR1 is LNHDA and CDR2 SQIVND (reference sequence). This CDR3 region has 13 residues. V lost 6 bases, J lost 4 bases, and 5 bases stayed unmatched. For the CDR3, the DNA is TGTGCCAGTAGACAGGGGTTAAGAGAGACCCAGTACTTC. Residues: CASRQGLRETQYF.

The chain has TRBV4-2 and TRBJ1-6, with a tentative D call TRBD1 (5 bases). Trimming cost V 1 base and J 7 bases, with 20 bases left between them. CDR3 length: 18 amino acids. Germline V gives CDR1 LGHNA, CDR2 YNFKEQ. This CDR3 is CASSQVPMEGLNNSPLHF. CDR3 bases: TGTGCCAGCAGCCAAGTTCCCATGGAGGGGCTGAACAATTCACCCCTCCACTTT.

Written as DNA, the CDR3 is TGTGCCAGCAGTCCGATTAAGGGACTAGCGGGAATTTGGGTGACAGATACGCAGTATTTT. Protein sequence: CASSPIKGLAGIWVTDTQYF. The chain links TRBV28 to TRBJ2-3, with 13 bases aligning to TRBD2. Germline V gene lookup returns CDR1 MDHEN and CDR2 SYDVKM. The CDR3 sequence is 20 residues long. V dropped 5 bases and J dropped 3; count of bases not matched to a gene: 17.

The chain combines TRBV7-2 with TRBJ2-1; possible D gene TRBD2, 7 bases. V shed 1 base and J shed 1 base, with 11 bases lying between them. This CDR3 region has 16 residues. Germline CDR1 and CDR2: SGHTA and FQGNSA. The CDR3 region has the DNA TGTGCCAGCAGCTTAGTGGGGGGGGCTTCCTACAATGAGCAGTTCTTC. Amino acid sequence: CASSLVGGASYNEQFF.

CDR3 sequence (DNA): TGTGCCAGCAGAGCCGGAGTTAATTACAATGAGCAGTTCTTC. This gives the protein CASRAGVNYNEQFF. V and J are TRBV2 and TRBJ2-1; D gene ambiguous. Trimming pared 6 bases from V and 4 bases from J, leaving 13 bases between. CDR3 length: 14 residues. CDR1 is SNHLY and CDR2 is FYNNEI in the germline V gene. Variable domain in full (rest from reference TRBV2 and TRBJ2-1): EPEVTQTPSHQVTQMGQEVILRCVPISNHLYFYWYRQILGQKVEFLVSFYNNEISEKSEIFDDQFSVERPDGSNFTLKIRSTKLEDSAMYFCASRAGVNYNEQFFGPGTRLTVL.

The chain uses TRBV27 and TRBJ2-2; 8 nucleotides align to TRBD2. CDR3 length: 18 amino acids. Unmatched junction bases numbered 15, after V lost 5 bases and J lost 4 bases. Germline lookup yields CDR1 MNHEY and CDR2 SMNVEV (reference sequence). The CDR3: CASSPPLTGGAGTGELFF. Here the CDR3 DNA reads TGTGCCAGCAGTCCCCCCTTGACGGGGGGGGCGGGCACCGGGGAGCTGTTTTTT.

The chain uses TRBV4-2 and TRBJ2-4, with TRBD2 as a possible D gene (7 bases). The V and J ends lost 4 bases and 7 bases respectively, with 14 bases between them. The CDR3 contains 14 residues. Germline loops: CDR1 LGHNA, CDR2 YNFKEQ. The CDR3 DNA reads as TGTGCCAGCAGCCCGGAGGGGGGGCAGAACATTCAGTACTTC. Encoded protein: CASSPEGGQNIQYF.

The rearrangement uses TRBV10-3 and TRBJ2-2, with TRBD2 identical over 7 bases. The germline V gene has CDR1 ENHRY and CDR2 SYGVKD. V was clipped by 5 bases and J by 5 bases; unmatched bases: 8. The CDR3 has 15 amino acids. Here the CDR3 reads CAISQAGSGTGELFF. The CDR3 DNA reads TGTGCCATCAGTCAAGCGGGGTCGGGGACCGGGGAGCTGTTTTTT.

The V and J genes are TRBV14 and TRBJ2-1; 9 bases agree with TRBD2. This CDR3 spans 18 amino acids. The germline V gene has CDR1 SGHDN and CDR2 FVKESK. The V gene end was trimmed by 4 bases and the J gene end by 0 bases; junction bases not matched to a gene: 10. CDR3 DNA: TGTGCCAGCAGCCTAAGATATAGTAGCGGGAGCTCCTACAATGAGCAGTTCTTC. Its protein product is CASSLRYSSGSSYNEQFF.

The rearrangement links TRBV11-2 to TRBJ1-5, with D possibly TRBD1 on 5 matching bases. CDR1 and CDR2 (germline): SGHAT, FQNNGV. The CDR3 is 14 residues long. V shed 4 bases and J shed 0 bases, with 7 bases lying between them. CDR3 in amino acids: CASSSTDSNQPQHF. DNA of the CDR3: TGTGCCAGCAGCTCGACAGATAGCAATCAGCCCCAGCATTTT.

The chain employs TRBV27 and TRBJ1-1; TRBD1 is a possible D gene (5 bases). V was shortened by 3 bases and J by 5 bases, with 16 bases between the two germline ends. CDR1 is MNHEY, CDR2 SMNVEV, per germline (reference sequence). The CDR3 has 15 amino acids. The CDR3 coding sequence is TGTGCCAGCAGTTTGGCGTCCAGGGCGGGAACTGAAGCTTTCTTT. Translation: CASSLASRAGTEAFF.

The V call is TRBV19, the J call TRBJ2-6; tentative D call: TRBD1 (5 bases). CDR3 size: 17 residues. V lost 3 bases and J lost 4, with 16 bases in between. Germline CDR1 is LNHDA and CDR2 is SQIVND (reference sequence). In DNA form, the CDR3 reads TGTGCCAGTAGTATCTGGCCAGGGTGGGCAGGGGCCAACGTCCTGACTTTC. Amino acids: CASSIWPGWAGANVLTF.

CDR3: CASSEVGGPPYNEQFF. DNA of the CDR3: TGTGCCAGCAGTGAGGTGGGAGGGCCCCCCTACAATGAGCAGTTCTTC. The genes are TRBV6-1 and TRBJ2-1; 7 bases are shared with TRBD2. Germline CDR1 is MNHNS and CDR2 is SASEGT. This CDR3 comprises 16 residues. V was pared by 3 bases and J by 2 bases, with 7 bases of the junction left unmatched.

The chain joins TRBV14 to TRBJ2-1; TRBD2 aligns across 10 bases. The ends lost 4 bases at V and 7 bases at J; junction bases unmatched: 7. Germline V gene data show CDR1 as SGHDN and CDR2 as FVKESK. The length of the CDR3 is 15 residues. The CDR3 reads CASSLLAGLGNEQFF. The CDR3 DNA sequence: TGTGCCAGCAGCCTACTAGCGGGGCTTGGGAATGAGCAGTTCTTC.